A single sample gave rise to the 18 T cell receptor beta chains below, sequenced in a study of blood T cell repertoires in COVID-19. Here immunoSEQ multiplex PCR was the method, and the copy in TCRdb shows in-frame clones only, minus some. The sample has some 110,000 clones; roughly 83% are singletons. The material sequenced was peripheral blood. These receptors all come from a woman aged 70-85 years with acute or convalescent COVID-19.

This chain connects TRBV14 to TRBJ1-1; D gene uncertain. V lost 0 bases, J lost 11 bases, and 4 bases lay in between. Germline V lookup: CDR1 SGHDN, CDR2 FVKESK. The CDR3 totals 10 residues. The CDR3 DNA reads as TGTGCCAGCAGCCAAGATGCGGCTTTCTTT. Its protein is CASSQDAAFF.

V usage is TRBV6-5 and J usage is TRBJ1-5; D is possibly TRBD1 (5 bases). Germline V gives CDR1 MNHEY, CDR2 SVGAGI. V gave up 7 bases and J gave up 6 bases, with 16 bases separating them. This CDR3 region has 14 residues. CDR3 sequence (DNA): TGTGCCAGCAATCCCGACAGATTCGGTCAGCCCCAGCATTTT. It yields the protein CASNPDRFGQPQHF.

This clone showed up just a few times. The rearrangement uses TRBV19 and TRBJ1-2; 9 bases fit TRBD1. The J segment lost 8 bases and the V segment lost 0 bases, leaving 7 bases of the junction unmatched. Germline values: CDR1 LNHDA, CDR2 SQIVND (reference sequence). The CDR3 has 15 amino acids. CDR3 residues: CASSIDPGTGNGYTF. CDR3 bases: TGTGCCAGTAGTATAGATCCGGGGACAGGGAACGGCTACACCTTC.

J is TRBJ1-3 and V is TRBV10-3; 7 bases are a match to TRBD1. The CDR3 sequence is 15 residues long. V lost 6 bases and J lost 4; bases outside the gene matches: 9. Per the germline V gene, CDR1 is ENHRY and CDR2 is SYGVKD. CDR3 DNA sequence: TGTGCCATCAGGGACGACAGGGAATCAGGAAACACCATATATTTT. As protein: CAIRDDRESGNTIYF.

The chain employs TRBV20-1 and TRBJ2-3; D gene uncertain. This CDR3 spans 11 amino acids. The V end was cut by 3 bases, the J end by 5 bases, with 6 bases between. Germline V gives CDR1 DFQATT, CDR2 SNEGSKA (reference sequence). The CDR3 loop is CSASLLDTQYF. In nucleotides, the CDR3 is TGCAGTGCTAGCCTCCTAGATACGCAGTATTTT.

The chain employs TRBV6-5 and TRBJ1-2; 8 bases are a match to TRBD1. The CDR3 consists of 13 residues. V was pared by 6 bases and J by 6 bases, with 6 bases of the junction left unmatched. The germline gives CDR1 MNHEY, CDR2 SVGAGI. The CDR3 DNA is TGTGCCAGCAGCGTCACAGGGGGGAATGGCTACACCTTC. Translated: CASSVTGGNGYTF.

The chain has TRBV28 and TRBJ2-2, with D possibly TRBD1 on 5 matching bases. This CDR3 region has 17 residues. V was pared by 2 bases and J by 7 bases, with 20 bases between. CDR1 is MDHEN, CDR2 SYDVKM, per germline. CDR3 nucleotide sequence: TGTGCCAGCAGTTTACCTTCCGGCAGGGATCAGGTCGGGGAGCTGTTTTTT. Translated, it gives CASSLPSGRDQVGELFF.

As for this clone: A junction end diverges from the germline sequence, so it may reflect a read error. The chain couples TRBV7-6 to TRBJ1-3; 7 bases fit TRBD1. In germline, CDR1 is SGHVS, CDR2 FNYEAQ. The CDR3 has 15 residues. The CDR3 spells CASSPTGSSGNTIYF. The CDR3 bases are TGTGCCAGCAGCCCGACAGGGTCCTCTGGGAACACCATATATTTT.

The chain couples TRBV2 to TRBJ2-1; 11 nucleotides match TRBD2. Germline CDR1 and CDR2: SNHLY and FYNNEI. This CDR3 region has 14 residues. The V and J ends lost 6 bases and 10 bases, in that order; junction bases with no gene match: 8. CDR3 protein: CASRIAGGPGEQFF. The CDR3, as DNA: TGTGCCAGCAGAATAGCGGGAGGGCCTGGGGAGCAGTTCTTC.

The chain combines TRBV5-5 with TRBJ2-5; 8 nucleotides match TRBD1. The ends lost 5 bases at V and 5 bases at J; junction bases unmatched: 14. The CDR3 consists of 16 residues. Germline values: CDR1 SGHKS, CDR2 YYEKEE (reference sequence). The CDR3 nucleotides read TGTGCCAGCAGTCGACAGGGGACGGCCACCGCGGAGACCCAGTACTTC. It encodes CASSRQGTATAETQYF.

This sequence joins TRBV18 and TRBJ2-5; TRBD1 agrees at 8 bases. V shed 2 bases, J shed 7 bases, and the junction held 15 bases outside the gene matches. Germline CDR1 is KGHSH and CDR2 is LQKENI. The CDR3 runs to 17 residues. CDR3 protein: CASSPSVKQGVRLTQYF. The DNA of the CDR3 is TGTGCCAGCTCACCAAGCGTAAAACAGGGGGTCCGGTTGACCCAGTACTTC.

V is TRBV19 and J is TRBJ1-5, with D possibly being TRBD1 (5 bases). Germline V CDR1 and CDR2: LNHDA, SQIVND (reference sequence). Deletions cut 7 bases from V and 5 bases from J, with 12 bases between. The CDR3 totals 13 residues. The DNA of the CDR3 is TGTGCCAGTAACCCCAGCAGGGATCAGCCCCAGCATTTT. It yields the protein CASNPSRDQPQHF.

J is TRBJ1-4 and V is TRBV7-9, with 7 bases aligning to TRBD1. The CDR3 is made up of 13 amino acids. After removal of 6 bases from V and 6 bases from J, the junction contained 4 bases not matched to a gene. CDR1 SEHNR and CDR2 FQNEAQ come from the germline V gene (reference sequence). The CDR3 loop reads CASRRQGDEKLFF. The CDR3 DNA reads TGTGCCAGCAGAAGACAGGGTGATGAAAAACTGTTTTTT.

This clone was seen only a few times. The chain has TRBV11-2 and TRBJ2-7; D not certain. This CDR3 has 14 amino acids. V was pared by 1 base and J by 0 bases, with 7 bases between. Germline V gene data show CDR1 as SGHAT and CDR2 as FQNNGV. The CDR3 DNA reads as TGTGCCAGCAGCTTAGGTTCTCGCTCCTACGAGCAGTACTTC. Translating gives CASSLGSRSYEQYF.

This rearrangement joins TRBV6-5 to TRBJ2-2, with 16 bases lining up with TRBD2. The CDR3 spans 15 residues. J gave up 4 bases and V 8 bases, and 1 base lay outside the gene matches. Germline CDR1 and CDR2: MNHEY and SVGAGI. CDR3: CASGTSGRATGELFF. CDR3 coding DNA: TGTGCCAGCGGGACTAGCGGGAGGGCCACCGGGGAGCTGTTTTTT.

The chain carries TRBV12-5 and TRBJ2-3; TRBD2 matches at 10 bases. The ends lost 1 base at V and 5 bases at J; junction bases unmatched: 18. The V gene's germline CDR1 is LGHNT and CDR2 FRNRAP. There are 20 residues in the CDR3. This CDR3 is CASGLATSGLSAKGRDTQYF. Written as DNA, the CDR3 is TGTGCTAGTGGTTTGGCGACTAGCGGGCTAAGCGCAAAGGGAAGAGATACGCAGTATTTT.

The genes are TRBV7-9 and TRBJ2-7, with D uncertain. The CDR3 contains 15 residues. The V end was cut by 0 bases, the J end by 7 bases, with 16 bases between. CDR1 and CDR2 (germline): SEHNR, FQNEAQ (reference sequence). Here the CDR3 reads CASSLAVTAAREQYF. CDR3 nucleotide sequence: TGTGCCAGCAGCTTAGCGGTGACTGCTGCCCGGGAGCAGTACTTC.

V and J are TRBV5-1 and TRBJ2-7; 9 bases line up with TRBD1. V was pared by 3 bases and J by 5 bases, with 9 bases of the junction left unmatched. Germline CDR1 SGHRS, CDR2 YFSETQ. The CDR3 totals 15 residues. The chain's CDR3 is CASSSSGQGLNEQYF. The DNA for the CDR3 is TGCGCCAGCAGCTCGTCGGGACAGGGACTCAACGAGCAGTACTTC.